The present T cell receptor (beta chain) was sequenced within a study of patients and donors after allogeneic stem cell transplantation. TCRdb independently ran MiXCR on the RT-PCR reads; one entry per CDR3 protein. The sample contains 390,000 or so distinct CDR3 sequences, 16% of which appear only once. In this sample, this clonotype turned up a few times. The V gene's germline CDR1 is DFQATT and CDR2 SNEGSKA (reference sequence). This CDR3 has 16 amino acids. V was shortened by 0 bases and J by 4 bases, with 18 bases between the two germline ends. The gene calls are TRBV20-1 and TRBJ2-5; D may be TRBD1 (6 bases). Input material: blood, either unsorted or a sorted T cell fraction (not recorded which). The origin of this receptor is a human donor who was either an allogeneic HSCT recipient or a stem cell or donor lymphocyte infusion donor (not recorded which). It is not recorded whose cells these are; they may come from a transplant donor. The CDR3: CSARDPGHWVGETQYF. For the CDR3, the DNA is TGCAGTGCTAGAGATCCGGGACACTGGGTAGGAGAGACCCAGTACTTC.